Here is one TCR beta chain with its context. V lost 1 base to trimming and J lost 5 bases; unmatched junction nucleotides: 5. The CDR3 length is 15 residues. Per the germline V gene, CDR1 is SGHKS and CDR2 is YYEKEE (reference sequence). TCRdb processed the 5' RACE reads anew with MiXCR; each CDR3 protein has one entry. Counted here are some 590,000 distinct CDR3 sequences, 9.6% occurring once; the ten biggest clones make up 2.5% to 3.5%. The data derive from a study of identical twins. These records were also assigned to another study, of yellow fever vaccine responses in identical twins.

Sequencing was performed on PBMCs. The J gene is TRBJ2-5, the V gene TRBV5-5; TRBD2 agrees at 10 bases. The sequence came from a woman under 30 in good health. Written as DNA, the CDR3 is TGTGCCAGCAGCTTGAGCCTAGCGGGAGTTGAGACCCAGTACTTC. Residues: CASSLSLAGVETQYF.